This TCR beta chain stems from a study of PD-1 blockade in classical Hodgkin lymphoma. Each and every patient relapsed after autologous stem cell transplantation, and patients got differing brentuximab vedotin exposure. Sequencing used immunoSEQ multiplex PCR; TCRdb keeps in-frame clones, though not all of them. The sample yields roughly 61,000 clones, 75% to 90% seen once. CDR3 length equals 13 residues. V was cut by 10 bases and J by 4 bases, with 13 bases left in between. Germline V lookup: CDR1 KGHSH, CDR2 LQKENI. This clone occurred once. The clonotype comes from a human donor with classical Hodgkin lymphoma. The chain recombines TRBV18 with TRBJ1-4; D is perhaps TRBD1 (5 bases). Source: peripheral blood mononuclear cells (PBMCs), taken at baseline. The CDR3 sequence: CATQQEINEKLFF. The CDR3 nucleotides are TGTGCCACCCAACAGGAGATTAATGAAAAACTGTTTTTT.